Listed below are T cell receptor beta chains from one sample, sequenced in a study of blood T cell repertoires in COVID-19. Measured with immunoSEQ multiplex PCR; TCRdb has only the in-frame clones, and not every one. The sample has about 530,000 clones; approximately 88% are singletons. Sequenced: peripheral blood. Receptor source: a woman in her 50s with COVID-19, enrolled during active disease. The CDR3 runs from the conserved cysteine through the conserved F or W. The order of the fields is V gene, J gene, clone size, D gene, CDR3 protein, CDR3 DNA. D genes are given only for firm matches. Clone size appears in some rows only: once, few, many, or a class for an expanded clone.

TRBV29-1,TRBJ1-2,-,TRBD1,CSVDLSGQDYGYTF,TGCAGCGTTGATTTGTCGGGACAGGACTATGGCTACACCTTC
TRBV7-2,TRBJ1-6,-,TRBD1,CASSFRGTGGSPLHF,TGTGCCAGCAGCTTCAGAGGGACAGGGGGTTCACCCCTCCACTTT
TRBV11-2,TRBJ2-3,-,-,CASSQQDTQYF,TGTGCCAGCAGCCAACAGGATACGCAGTATTTT
TRBV19,TRBJ1-2,-,-,CASSMSKPNYGYTF,TGTGCCAGTAGTATGAGTAAGCCTAACTATGGCTACACCTTC
TRBV25-1,TRBJ2-7,once,TRBD1,CASTGQGSSYEQYF,TGTGCCAGCACTGGACAGGGTAGCTCCTACGAGCAGTACTTC
TRBV7-8,TRBJ1-1,-,-,CASSLEAANTEAFF,TGTGCCAGCAGCTTAGAAGCCGCGAACACTGAAGCTTTCTTT
TRBV5-1,TRBJ1-4,-,-,CASSKGFGTYATNEKLFF,TGCGCCAGCAGCAAAGGGTTTGGGACATACGCAACTAATGAAAAACTGTTTTTT
TRBV6-5,TRBJ2-3,-,TRBD1,CASSDSDRVTDTQYF,TGTGCCAGCAGTGACTCCGACAGGGTAACAGATACGCAGTATTTT
TRBV28,TRBJ1-4,-,-,CASSSGESRTNEKLFF,TGTGCCAGCAGTTCCGGGGAGTCTCGGACTAATGAAAAACTGTTTTTT
TRBV6-5,TRBJ2-2,-,TRBD1,CASSYSTGGPGELFF,TGTGCCAGCAGTTACTCGACAGGGGGCCCCGGGGAGCTGTTTTTT
TRBV6-5,TRBJ1-1,-,-,CASRVPGFGNTEAFF,TGTGCCAGCAGGGTACCGGGATTTGGCAACACTGAAGCTTTCTTT
TRBV2,TRBJ1-1,-,-,CASARDGNTEAFF,TGTGCCAGCGCCCGGGATGGGAACACTGAAGCTTTCTTT
TRBV3-1/TRBV3-2,TRBJ1-3,-,-,CASSFAGWSSGNTIYF,TGTGCCAGCAGTTTCGCCGGATGGAGCTCTGGAAACACCATATATTTT
TRBV29-1,TRBJ2-1,-,-,CSVQGGGLDEQFF,TGCAGCGTTCAAGGGGGAGGTTTGGATGAGCAGTTCTTC
TRBV30,TRBJ1-4,-,-,CAWSATPGVIEKLFF,TGTGCCTGGAGTGCGACCCCGGGGGTAATTGAAAAACTGTTTTTT
TRBV2,TRBJ1-1,-,TRBD1,CASSEGQGYSEAFF,TGTGCCAGCAGTGAAGGACAGGGTTATTCTGAAGCTTTCTTT
TRBV19,TRBJ2-2,-,TRBD1,CASMGRGQGAPGELFF,TGTGCCAGTATGGGGAGGGGACAGGGGGCTCCCGGGGAGCTGTTTTTT
TRBV5-1,TRBJ2-3,-,TRBD2,CASSIRAGGETDTQYF,TGCGCCAGCAGCATTCGGGCCGGGGGGGAAACAGATACGCAGTATTTT
TRBV19,TRBJ2-1,-,TRBD1,CASRDRGGNEQFF,TGTGCCAGTAGGGACAGGGGAGGAAATGAGCAGTTCTTC
TRBV5-1,TRBJ1-6,few,TRBD1,CASSLVTGPLSSYNSPLHF,TGCGCCAGCAGCTTGGTGACAGGGCCCCTGAGCTCCTATAATTCACCCCTCCACTTT
TRBV2,TRBJ2-2,-,TRBD1,CASGDRANTGELFF,TGTGCCAGTGGAGACAGGGCAAACACCGGGGAGCTGTTTTTT
TRBV9,TRBJ2-7,once,-,CASSVEASPFEQYF,TGTGCCAGCAGCGTAGAGGCTAGCCCATTCGAGCAGTACTTC
TRBV5-4,TRBJ2-3,once,-,CASSLTRRTDTQYF,TGTGCCAGCAGCTTGACGCGCCGAACAGATACGCAGTATTTT
TRBV5-1,TRBJ1-1,-,-,CASSLEQPVEAFF,TGCGCCAGCAGCTTGGAACAGCCAGTTGAAGCTTTCTTT
TRBV5-6,TRBJ1-6,-,TRBD1,CASSFGTDHSPLHF,TGTGCCAGCAGCTTTGGGACAGATCATTCACCCCTCCACTTT
TRBV5-5,TRBJ1-2,few,-,CASRDYYGYTF,TGTGCCAGCAGGGACTACTATGGCTACACCTTC
TRBV28,TRBJ2-7,-,-,CASTSSQPRYEQYF,TGTGCCAGCACCTCTAGCCAACCGCGCTACGAGCAGTACTTC
TRBV9,TRBJ2-2,once,-,CASSVGGRGGTGELFF,TGTGCCAGCAGCGTTGGTGGTCGAGGCGGAACCGGGGAGCTGTTTTTT